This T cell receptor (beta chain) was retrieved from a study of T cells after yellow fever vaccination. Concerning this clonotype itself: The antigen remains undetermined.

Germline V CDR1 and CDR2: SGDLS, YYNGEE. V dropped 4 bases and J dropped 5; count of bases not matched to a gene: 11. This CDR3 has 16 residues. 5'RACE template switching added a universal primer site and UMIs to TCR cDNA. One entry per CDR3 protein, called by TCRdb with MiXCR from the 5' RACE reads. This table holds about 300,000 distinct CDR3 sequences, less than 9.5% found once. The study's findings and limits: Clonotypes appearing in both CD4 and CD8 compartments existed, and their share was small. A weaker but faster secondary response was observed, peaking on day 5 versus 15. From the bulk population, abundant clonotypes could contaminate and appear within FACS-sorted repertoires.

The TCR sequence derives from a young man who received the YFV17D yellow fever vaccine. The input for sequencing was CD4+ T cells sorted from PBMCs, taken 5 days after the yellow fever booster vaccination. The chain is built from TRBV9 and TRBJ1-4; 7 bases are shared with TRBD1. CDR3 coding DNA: TGTGCCAGCAGCCCAACCGCACAGGGGTTAAATGAAAAACTGTTTTTT. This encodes CASSPTAQGLNEKLFF.